A selection of T cell receptor beta chains follows, all from one sample in a study of OX40 agonist ivuxolimab in advanced cancers. Assay: immunoSEQ multiplex PCR; the TCRdb copy retains only in-frame clones and omits some. The profile shows under 95,000 clones, roughly 81% of them singletons. The sequencing used CD4+ or CD8+ T cells sorted from blood, collected in a trial of the OX40 agonist ivuxolimab. These receptors all come from an adult with an advanced solid tumor such as melanoma, head and neck, liver or kidney cancer. Both conserved end residues are part of each CDR3. D genes are given only for firm matches. Clone size is not always given. Where it is, it says once, few, many or a class for expanded clones.

CDR3 length	V gene	clone size	J gene	D gene	CDR3 protein	CDR3 DNA
12	TRBV5-1	NA	TRBJ1-2	NA	CASRRDGDGYTF	TGCGCCAGCCGCCGGGACGGGGATGGCTACACCTTC
14	TRBV7-6	NA	TRBJ2-7	TRBD2	CASSFRTSESEQYF	TGTGCCAGCAGCTTCCGGACTAGCGAGTCCGAGCAGTACTTC
16	TRBV10-2	NA	TRBJ2-7	TRBD2	CASSEAGGLAGLGQYF	TGCGCCAGCAGTGAGGCGGGGGGGCTAGCGGGACTAGGGCAGTACTTC
19	TRBV5-1	NA	TRBJ2-3	TRBD2	CASSSPPGTSGVSTDTQYF	TGCGCCAGCAGCTCCCCCCCCGGGACTAGCGGGGTTAGCACAGATACGCAGTATTTT
16	TRBV7-2	NA	TRBJ2-2	TRBD2	CASSLVATSHTGELFF	TGTGCCAGCAGCTTAGTGGCGACTAGCCACACCGGGGAGCTGTTTTTT
14	TRBV6-1	NA	TRBJ1-2	NA	CASSEVEGARGYTF	TGTGCCAGCAGTGAAGTAGAAGGGGCTCGGGGCTACACCTTC
14	TRBV16	NA	TRBJ2-7	TRBD1	CASSSGTGTYEQYF	TGTGCCAGCAGCTCCGGGACAGGGACGTACGAGCAGTACTTC
13	TRBV2	NA	TRBJ1-5	TRBD1	CASGQASNQPQHF	TGTGCCAGCGGACAGGCCAGCAATCAGCCCCAGCATTTT
13	TRBV6-4	few	TRBJ2-7	TRBD2	CASASLAGYEQYF	TGTGCCAGCGCCTCGTTAGCGGGCTACGAGCAGTACTTC
16	TRBV2	once	TRBJ2-1	NA	CASSELRGSSYNEQFF	TGTGCCAGCAGTGAATTGCGGGGTAGCTCCTACAATGAGCAGTTCTTC
15	TRBV7-9	NA	TRBJ1-2	NA	CASSLERGGNYGYTF	TGTGCCAGCAGCTTAGAAAGGGGGGGAAATTATGGCTACACCTTC
16	TRBV5-1	once	TRBJ2-5	TRBD2	CASSLEGSGVQETQYF	TGCGCCAGCAGCTTGGAGGGTAGCGGGGTCCAAGAGACCCAGTACTTC
15	TRBV18	NA	TRBJ2-5	NA	CASSPQGVEGETQYF	TGTGCCAGCTCACCACAGGGTGTCGAAGGAGAGACCCAGTACTTC
16	TRBV18	NA	TRBJ2-2	TRBD1	CASSLRQGDFPGELFF	TGTGCCAGCTCACTGAGACAGGGGGATTTTCCCGGGGAGCTGTTTTTT
12	TRBV7-9	few	TRBJ1-4	NA	CASSFKNEKLFF	TGTGCCAGCAGCTTTAAGAATGAAAAACTGTTTTTT
13	TRBV29-1	once	TRBJ1-1	NA	CSAHGGAGTEAFF	TGCAGCGCCCACGGGGGGGCTGGCACTGAAGCTTTCTTT
13	TRBV6-6	NA	TRBJ1-2	NA	CASRPIGQPGYTF	TGTGCCAGCAGACCCATCGGACAGCCCGGCTACACCTTC
14	TRBV5-1	once	TRBJ1-1	NA	CASSYGQPNTEAFF	TGCGCCAGCAGCTATGGACAGCCTAACACTGAAGCTTTCTTT
14	TRBV28	NA	TRBJ2-5	NA	CAVGGRPYQETQYF	TGTGCCGTGGGAGGTAGACCGTACCAAGAGACCCAGTACTTC
15	TRBV7-2	NA	TRBJ1-2	NA	CASSLGPDGPYGYTF	TGTGCCAGCAGCTTAGGGCCGGACGGACCATATGGCTACACCTTC
15	TRBV28	NA	TRBJ1-4	TRBD1	CASSKNRGRVEKLFF	TGTGCCAGCAGTAAAAACAGGGGGCGGGTTGAAAAACTGTTTTTT
14	TRBV6-6	once	TRBJ2-3	TRBD1	CASSLDRGTDTQYF	TGTGCCAGCAGTTTAGACAGGGGCACAGATACGCAGTATTTT
14	TRBV19	NA	TRBJ2-2	NA	CASSRDTNTGELFF	TGTGCCAGTAGTCGGGACACGAACACCGGGGAGCTGTTTTTT
16	TRBV6-1	NA	TRBJ2-7	TRBD2	CASSEAWLAGAYEQYF	TGTGCCAGCAGTGAAGCCTGGCTAGCGGGAGCATACGAGCAGTACTTC
15	TRBV29-1	NA	TRBJ1-2	TRBD1	CSVEDRGQENYGYTF	TGCAGCGTTGAAGATCGTGGACAGGAAAACTATGGCTACACCTTC
13	TRBV18	NA	TRBJ2-5	NA	CASSLDYGETQYF	TGTGCCAGCTCCCTGGACTACGGGGAGACCCAGTACTTC
15	TRBV5-1	NA	TRBJ1-6	NA	CASSPQDPANSPLHF	TGCGCCAGCAGCCCCCAGGACCCGGCGAATTCACCCCTCCACTTT
16	TRBV18	few	TRBJ1-2	NA	CASSPLAGSTDYGYTF	TGTGCCAGCTCACCACTAGCGGGGAGCACGGACTATGGCTACACCTTC
15	TRBV27	NA	TRBJ2-7	TRBD2	CASSLVGGTYYEQYF	TGTGCCAGCAGTCTGGTCGGGGGGACGTACTACGAGCAGTACTTC
13	TRBV7-7	NA	TRBJ2-2	NA	CASSLAGGGELFF	TGTGCTAGCAGCTTAGCCGGAGGCGGGGAGCTGTTTTTT
14	TRBV5-6	NA	TRBJ2-2	NA	CASSGPTATGELFF	TGTGCCAGCAGCGGACCCACGGCCACCGGGGAGCTGTTTTTT
15	TRBV9	NA	TRBJ2-2	NA	CASSAHGGFTGELFF	TGTGCCAGCAGCGCCCACGGGGGTTTCACCGGGGAGCTGTTTTTT
15	TRBV7-9	NA	TRBJ1-2	NA	CASSPRGGENYGYTF	TGTGCCAGCAGCCCTAGAGGTGGGGAAAACTATGGCTACACCTTC
15	TRBV19	NA	TRBJ1-2	NA	CASSARDGLNYGYTF	TGTGCCAGTAGTGCCCGGGACGGATTGAACTATGGCTACACCTTC
14	TRBV5-1	NA	TRBJ2-2	NA	CASSLTSSTGELFF	TGCGCCAGCAGCTTGACTAGTAGCACCGGGGAGCTGTTTTTT
17	TRBV5-1	NA	TRBJ2-1	TRBD1	CASSLIPGQVAEDEQFF	TGCGCCAGCAGCCTCATCCCGGGACAGGTTGCGGAAGATGAGCAGTTCTTC
21	TRBV4-1	NA	TRBJ1-5	TRBD1	CASSQAYSGQGVVGSNQPQHF	TGCGCCAGCAGCCAAGCATACTCGGGACAGGGGGTTGTCGGTAGCAATCAGCCCCAGCATTTT
16	TRBV27	once	TRBJ1-2	TRBD1	CASSPAGQWNYAGYTF	TGTGCCAGCAGTCCAGCGGGACAGTGGAACTATGCTGGCTACACCTTC
14	TRBV7-9	NA	TRBJ1-1	NA	CASSLGGGNTEAFF	TGTGCCAGCAGCTTAGGTGGAGGAAACACTGAAGCTTTCTTT
13	TRBV5-1	NA	TRBJ2-7	NA	CASSPGPTNEQYF	TGCGCCAGCAGCCCCGGCCCCACCAACGAGCAGTACTTC
16	TRBV5-1	NA	TRBJ2-5	TRBD1	CASSLAGQGAPETQYF	TGCGCCAGCAGCTTGGCAGGACAGGGGGCTCCAGAGACCCAGTACTTC
13	TRBV11-3	NA	TRBJ1-1	NA	CASSAPWDTEAFF	TGTGCCAGCAGCGCCCCGTGGGACACTGAAGCTTTCTTT
18	TRBV13	NA	TRBJ2-3	TRBD2	CASSFGSLLAGSTDTQYF	TGTGCCAGCAGCTTCGGTAGCCTACTAGCGGGTAGCACAGATACGCAGTATTTT
13	TRBV14	NA	TRBJ1-5	NA	CASSQSADQPQHF	TGTGCCAGCAGCCAAAGTGCGGATCAGCCCCAGCATTTT
17	TRBV19	NA	TRBJ2-1	TRBD2	CASSIGQGLAGEGEQFF	TGTGCCAGTAGTATCGGCCAGGGACTAGCGGGAGAAGGCGAGCAGTTCTTC